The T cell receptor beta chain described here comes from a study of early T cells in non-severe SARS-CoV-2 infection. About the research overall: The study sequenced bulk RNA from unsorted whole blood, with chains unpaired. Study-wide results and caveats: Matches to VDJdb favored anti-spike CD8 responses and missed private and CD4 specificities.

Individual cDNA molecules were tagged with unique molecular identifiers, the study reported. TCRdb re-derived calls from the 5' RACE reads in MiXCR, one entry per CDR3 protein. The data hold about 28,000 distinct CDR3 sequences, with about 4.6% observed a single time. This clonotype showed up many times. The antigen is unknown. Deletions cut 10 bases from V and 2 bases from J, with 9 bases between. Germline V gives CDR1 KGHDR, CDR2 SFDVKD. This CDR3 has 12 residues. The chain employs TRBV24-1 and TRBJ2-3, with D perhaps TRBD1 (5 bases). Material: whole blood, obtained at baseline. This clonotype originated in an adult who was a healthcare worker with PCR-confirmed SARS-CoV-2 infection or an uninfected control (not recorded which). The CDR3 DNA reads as TGTGCCACGTCGACAGACACAGATACGCAGTATTTT. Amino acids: CATSTDTDTQYF.